The clone carrying this TCR beta chain was seen just once. Its antigen is still unknown. The data were taken from a study of cytotoxic CD8 clonotypes in ibrutinib-treated CLL. Across the whole study: Responses: approximately 24 partial, 2 complete; after median around 68 months, roughly 14 stayed remitted, some 12 progressed.

The V gene's germline CDR1 is SEHNR and CDR2 FQNEAQ (reference sequence). The V gene lost 1 base and the J gene lost 5 bases, with 14 bases spanning the gap. CDR3 length: 15 residues. The protocol was immunoSEQ multiplex PCR, while the TCRdb copy is restricted to in-frame clones and leaves out a portion. This table has 200,000 to 250,000 clones, roughly 79% appearing once. Findings and limits, study-wide: Clonality increased with ibrutinib response but returned toward baseline at progression.

The source material was PBMCs, sampled after 12 months of ibrutinib treatment. The receptor comes from a human donor with chronic lymphocytic leukemia. This sequence joins TRBV7-9 and TRBJ1-1, with D unresolved. CDR3 protein: CASSLESAFSTEAFF. CDR3 DNA sequence: TGTGCCAGCAGCTTAGAGTCGGCCTTTTCTACTGAAGCTTTCTTT.